A single sample gave rise to the 20 T cell receptor beta chains below, sequenced in a study of vaccination and CD4 T cells after COVID-19 (dated 2022 in TCRdb). The sample's treatment or condition label, decoded: roughly 11-day PBMC culture with coronavirus spike peptide pools or control peptides (ViraFEST assay). CD4+ T cells from unexposed donors were collected before the COVID-19 pandemic (2011-2018). Libraries were constructed by PCR. The sample was run on an Illumina iSeq 100. At the Johns Hopkins FTIC core, DNA from the cultured CD4+ T cells underwent TCR sequencing with the Oncomine TCR Beta short-read assay. TCRdb reprocessing: public reads trimmed at Q25 with fastp, clones called with MiXCR, in-frame beta chains kept. Each CDR3 protein appears once, grouped with its most common genes and DNA. A total of more than 5,500 distinct CDR3 sequences appear in this sample, around half of them only once. 55% to 60% of the sample is taken by the ten largest.

No antigen has been identified for these receptors. The sample was CD4+ T cells from blood, cultured in vitro. The origin of the receptors is a human donor in good health.

This clonotype was counted between two and nine times. The rearrangement joins TRBV6-5 to TRBJ1-6; perhaps TRBD1 as D (5 bases). V was pared by 4 bases and J by 8 bases, with 12 bases between. CDR3 length: 14 amino acids. The germline V gene encodes CDR1 MNHEY and CDR2 SVGAGI. CDR3 in DNA: TGTGCCAGCAGTTTGGGACCTGGGGATTCACCCCTCCACTTT. It translates to CASSLGPGDSPLHF.

This clonotype appeared a few times. This chain connects TRBV6-2 or TRBV6-3 to TRBJ1-5; tentative D call: TRBD1 (6 bases). V was trimmed by 0 bases and J by 6 bases, leaving 12 bases between them. The length of the CDR3 is 15 residues. Looked up from germline, CDR1 is MNHEY and CDR2 is SVGEGT. The DNA for the CDR3 is TGTGCCAGCAGTTACTCGGGGGCAGGGGCTCAGCCCCAGCATTTT. This translates into CASSYSGAGAQPQHF.

The V call is TRBV28, the J call TRBJ1-5, with D maybe TRBD1 (5 bases). Trimming removed 2 bases from V and 2 bases from J, with 13 bases in between. CDR3 length equals 16 residues. Germline CDR1 MDHEN, CDR2 SYDVKM. Written as DNA, the CDR3 is TGTGCCAGCAGTTTAATCCCAGGGTCGGGCAATCAGCCCCAGCATTTT. Its protein product is CASSLIPGSGNQPQHF.

The chain uses TRBV20-1 and TRBJ2-5; TRBD2 aligns across 9 bases. Germline values: CDR1 DFQATT, CDR2 SNEGSKA (reference sequence). With 4 bases clipped from V and 4 bases from J, the junction kept 7 bases outside the gene matches. The length of the CDR3 is 14 residues. CDR3: CSAIAGAARETQYF. The DNA for the CDR3 is TGCAGTGCTATAGCGGGGGCCGCTCGAGAGACCCAGTACTTC.

The chain links TRBV2 to TRBJ1-1, with 9 bases matching TRBD1. Germline CDR1 and CDR2: SNHLY and FYNNEI. The J segment lost 1 base and the V segment lost 6 bases, leaving 9 bases of the junction unmatched. There are 16 residues in the CDR3. In DNA form, the CDR3 reads TGTGCCAGCAGAAACACAGGGGGCGCCGGGAACACTGAAGCTTTCTTT. This codes for CASRNTGGAGNTEAFF.

In this sample, this clonotype turned up a few times. This chain joins TRBV19 and TRBJ1-6; the D gene is possibly TRBD1 (5 bases). The V gene lost 8 bases and the J gene lost 9 bases, with 20 bases spanning the gap. Per the germline V gene, CDR1 is LNHDA and CDR2 is SQIVND (reference sequence). The CDR3 totals 15 residues. CDR3 amino acids: CASRRMGEQFSPLHF. DNA for the CDR3: TGTGCCAGTCGGAGGATGGGGGAACAGTTTTCACCCCTCCACTTT. The whole variable domain, filled in from reference TRBV19 and TRBJ1-6, reads DGGITQSPKYLFRKEGQNVTLSCEQNLNHDAMYWYRQDPGQGLRLIYYSQIVNDFQKGDIAEGYSVSREKKESFPLTVTSAQKNPTAFYLCASRRMGEQFSPLHFGNGTRLTVT.

The chain has TRBV5-6 and TRBJ1-1, with a weak D call TRBD1 (5 bases). The CDR3 consists of 14 residues. Germline CDR1 and CDR2: SGHDT and YYEEEE. V shed 0 bases and J shed 6 bases, with 12 bases lying between them. The CDR3 protein is CASSLASGGSEAFF. The DNA of the CDR3 is TGTGCCAGCAGCTTGGCGAGCGGGGGTTCTGAAGCTTTCTTT. Combining the CDR3 with reference TRBV5-6 and TRBJ1-1 gives the whole variable domain DAGVTQSPTHLIKTRGQQVTLRCSPKSGHDTVSWYQQALGQGPQFIFQYYEEEERQRGNFPDRFSGHQFPNYSSELNVNALLLGDSALYLCASSLASGGSEAFFGQGTRLTVV.

As regards this clonotype: One end of the junction varies from germline; a read error may be responsible. V gene TRBV20-1 combines with J gene TRBJ1-6; 8 nucleotides agree with TRBD1. Germline CDR1 and CDR2: DFQATT and SNEGSKA (reference sequence). CDR3 size: 16 residues. CDR3 coding DNA: TGCAGTGCTAGAGATGGACAGGGACTTTATAATTCACTCCTCCACTTT. This gives the protein CSARDGQGLYNSLLHF.

V usage is TRBV10-1 and J usage is TRBJ2-7; D is unclear. The V end was cut by 3 bases, the J end by 3 bases, with 15 bases between. Per the germline V gene, CDR1 is WNHNN and CDR2 is SYGVQD (reference sequence). The CDR3 is 15 amino acids. The CDR3 loop is CASSEVLGGNYEQYF. The CDR3 region has the DNA TGCGCCAGCAGTGAAGTTCTAGGCGGCAACTACGAGCAGTACTTC.

The J gene is TRBJ2-7, the V gene TRBV7-2; a possible D gene is TRBD2 (5 bases). Trimming removed 4 bases from V and 2 bases from J, with 24 bases in between. In germline, CDR1 is SGHTA, CDR2 FQGNSA. The CDR3 sequence is 18 residues long. The chain's CDR3 is CASSSPTSGRASPYEQYF. Written as DNA, the CDR3 is TGTGCCAGCAGCTCTCCTACGAGCGGCCGGGCGTCACCCTACGAGCAGTACTTC.

The chain recombines TRBV11-2 with TRBJ2-5, with TRBD2 as a possible D gene (6 bases). This CDR3 spans 15 amino acids. V was trimmed by 5 bases and J by 5 bases, leaving 18 bases between them. Germline V gives CDR1 SGHAT, CDR2 FQNNGV. The CDR3 DNA sequence: TGTGCCAGCAGCATGGGACTGCGAGGGGAGGAGACCCAGTACTTC. Protein sequence: CASSMGLRGEETQYF. The whole variable domain, remainder taken from reference TRBV11-2 and TRBJ2-5, is EAGVAQSPRYKIIEKRQSVAFWCNPISGHATLYWYQQILGQGPKLLIQFQNNGVVDDSQLPKDRFSAERLKGVDSTLKIQPAKLEDSAVYLCASSMGLRGEETQYFGPGTRLLVL.

The chain uses TRBV5-5 and TRBJ2-2, with 7 bases fitting TRBD2. Germline loops: CDR1 SGHKS, CDR2 YYEKEE (reference sequence). Trimming cost V 0 bases and J 5 bases; bases outside gene matches: 10. The CDR3 runs 17 residues. This chain's CDR3 is CASSLAPAGVGTGELFF. CDR3 sequence (DNA): TGTGCCAGCAGCTTGGCCCCGGCGGGAGTGGGAACCGGGGAGCTGTTTTTT. The full variable domain, rest sourced from reference TRBV5-5 and TRBJ2-2, is DAGVTQSPTHLIKTRGQQVTLRCSPISGHKSVSWYQQVLGQGPQFIFQYYEKEERGRGNFPDRFSARQFPNYSSELNVNALLLGDSALYLCASSLAPAGVGTGELFFGEGSRLTVL.

This clonotype occurred a few times. The chain is built from TRBV6-1 and TRBJ1-1, with 8 bases identical to TRBD1. Per germline, CDR1 MNHNS and CDR2 SASEGT. The trim removed 10 bases at V and 3 bases at J, leaving 4 bases unmatched. This CDR3 contains 12 residues. The CDR3 protein is CATYRGDTEAFF. The CDR3 bases are TGTGCCACCTACAGGGGGGACACTGAAGCTTTCTTT.

V usage is TRBV19 and J usage is TRBJ1-2; D may be TRBD1 (6 bases). CDR1 is LNHDA and CDR2 is SQIVND in the germline V gene (reference sequence). Trimming shortened V by 6 bases and J by 5 bases, and 19 bases separated the two germline ends. The CDR3 has 15 amino acids. The CDR3 coding sequence is TGTGCCAGTAGGAAACCGCTGGGGCAGGGGTATGGCTACACCTTC. Encoded protein: CASRKPLGQGYGYTF.

J is TRBJ2-5 and V is TRBV20-1; a possible D gene is TRBD2 (6 bases). CDR1 and CDR2 (germline): DFQATT, SNEGSKA (reference sequence). With 1 base removed from V and 5 bases from J, the gap between germline ends came to 14 bases. CDR3 length: 14 amino acids. The CDR3 sequence: CSARVGWGGETQYF. In DNA form, the CDR3 reads TGCAGTGCTAGAGTAGGTTGGGGAGGCGAGACCCAGTACTTC.

The chain has TRBV6-1 and TRBJ2-2, with D possibly TRBD1 on 5 matching bases. The CDR3 length is 15 residues. V dropped 4 bases and J dropped 3 bases, with 12 bases sitting between them. Per the germline V gene, CDR1 is MNHNS and CDR2 is SASEGT. The CDR3 DNA reads as TGTGCCAGCAGTGGGGGCTGGGTGGACACCGGGGAGCTGTTTTTT. Protein: CASSGGWVDTGELFF.

The chain links TRBV15 to TRBJ1-1; TRBD1 is a possible D gene (5 bases). The CDR3 runs 15 residues. V was pared by 7 bases and J by 1 base, with 16 bases between. CDR1 LNHNV and CDR2 YYDKDF come from the germline V gene (reference sequence). CDR3 DNA: TGTGCCACCACTCCGGGGCGGGGGGGGAACACTGAAGCTTTCTTT. It encodes CATTPGRGGNTEAFF.

This clonotype was detected only a few times. The chain uses TRBV15 and TRBJ2-3; D gene uncertain. V was trimmed by 1 base and J by 2 bases, leaving 13 bases between them. CDR3 length: 16 residues. Germline-derived CDR1 and CDR2 are LNHNV and YYDKDF (reference sequence). CDR3 region: CATSRGLGSVTDTQYF. The CDR3 nucleotides are TGTGCCACCAGCAGAGGTTTAGGGTCGGTCACAGATACGCAGTATTTT.

This clonotype came up a few times. The rearrangement links TRBV6-2 or TRBV6-3 to TRBJ1-5; D is unclear. Germline assignment: CDR1 MNHEY and CDR2 SVGEGT. Trimming cost V 8 bases and J 3 bases, with 8 bases left between them. There are 12 residues in the CDR3. The CDR3 loop is CASQEFNQPQHF. The CDR3 DNA reads as TGTGCCAGCCAGGAATTCAATCAGCCCCAGCATTTT.

The chain is built from TRBV19 and TRBJ1-5, with TRBD1 as a possible D gene (5 bases). The CDR3 loop spans 13 amino acids. V lost 3 bases, J lost 2 bases, and 5 bases lay in between. Per the germline V gene, CDR1 is LNHDA and CDR2 is SQIVND (reference sequence). CDR3 in DNA: TGTGCCAGTAGTATCAGGGGCAATCAGCCCCAGCATTTT. This sequence encodes CASSIRGNQPQHF. The full variable domain, in which reference TRBV19 and TRBJ1-5 provide the parts outside the CDR3, is DGGITQSPKYLFRKEGQNVTLSCEQNLNHDAMYWYRQDPGQGLRLIYYSQIVNDFQKGDIAEGYSVSREKKESFPLTVTSAQKNPTAFYLCASSIRGNQPQHFGDGTRLSIL.